A single sample gave rise to the 19 T cell receptor beta chains below, sequenced in a study of metastatic and nonmetastatic thyroid tumors. Ahead of thyroid surgery, no patient had received treatment of any kind. Using MiXCR, TCRdb re-called clones from the PCR reads. The sample lists over 65,000 clones, under 15% occurring once. Sequenced material: tumor tissue. The receptors were sampled from a female donor with papillary thyroid cancer or a benign thyroid nodule (not recorded which). Some clones in this sample may be carry-over from other donors' samples.

The chain is built from TRBV3-1 and TRBJ2-1; 8 bases fit TRBD2. From germline, CDR1 is LGHDT and CDR2 YNNKEL (reference sequence). The ends lost 0 bases at V and 5 bases at J; junction bases unmatched: 6. The CDR3 is 16 residues long. This CDR3 is CASSQDRTSWNNEQFF. The DNA for the CDR3 is TGTGCCAGCAGCCAAGATCGGACTAGCTGGAACAATGAGCAGTTCTTC.

This clone was found many times. The chain couples TRBV27 to TRBJ1-2, with a weak D call TRBD1 (6 bases). Trimming took off 0 bases at V and 6 bases at J, with 14 bases between the two ends. In germline, CDR1 is MNHEY, CDR2 SMNVEV (reference sequence). This CDR3 region has 15 residues. CDR3 sequence reads: CASSLSWTAPDGYTF. The CDR3 nucleotides are TGTGCCAGCAGTTTATCGTGGACAGCGCCGGATGGCTACACCTTC.

This clone was seen at least ten times. The rearrangement links TRBV6-1 to TRBJ2-3; no firm D call. CDR3 length equals 16 residues. Looked up from germline, CDR1 is MNHNS and CDR2 is SASEGT. The germline V and J ends were trimmed by 6 bases and 1 base, with 17 bases remaining between them. For the CDR3, the DNA is TGTGCCAGCAGCGCGAATATAGCAGTCGGCACAGATACGCAGTATTTT. This sequence encodes CASSANIAVGTDTQYF.

This clone was seen more than once but under ten times. This could be a read error, since a much larger clone is one nucleotide away. The V call is TRBV5-1, the J call TRBJ2-1; D is tentatively TRBD1 or TRBD2 (5 bases each). The germline V gene has CDR1 SGHRS and CDR2 YFSETQ. Between the trimmed V and J ends, which lost 6 bases and 4 bases, there was a span of 17 bases. The CDR3 totals 15 residues. The chain's CDR3 is CASITLGTVYNEQFF. CDR3 bases: TGCGCCAGCATCACCCTTGGGACGGTGTACAATGAGCAGTTCTTC.

This clone was recorded a few times. A much larger clone is a single base away; this may be a read error. This chain connects TRBV6-1 to TRBJ1-1, with D unresolved. The CDR3 is made up of 12 amino acids. The germline CDR1 and CDR2 sequences are MNHNS and SASEGT. The V and J ends lost 8 bases and 4 bases respectively, with 11 bases between them. The CDR3 region is CASAGGRTEAFF. The CDR3 DNA sequence: TGTGCCAGCGCTGGAGGCCGCACTGAAGCTTTCTTT.

This clone was seen repeatedly, ten times or more. The V and J genes are TRBV10-3 and TRBJ2-2, with TRBD2 identical over 12 bases. Germline CDR1 is ENHRY and CDR2 is SYGVKD. Unmatched junction bases numbered 7, after V lost 6 bases and J lost 5 bases. The CDR3 length is 16 residues. The CDR3 region has the DNA TGTGCCATCAGGCAGACTAGCGGGAGAGGTACCGGGGAGCTGTTTTTT. This gives the protein CAIRQTSGRGTGELFF.

This clone was counted at least ten times. The chain is built from TRBV12-3 or TRBV12-4 and TRBJ2-6; D is unclear. Trimming removed 6 bases at V and 0 bases at J, with 6 bases between. This CDR3 has 14 amino acids. CDR3 nucleotide sequence: TGTGCCAGCAGGCGTAGCTCTGGGGCCAACGTCCTGACTTTC. As protein: CASRRSSGANVLTF.

The table lists this clone with a few counts. Being one base from a much bigger clone, this may be a read error. In nucleotides, the CDR3 is TGTGCCTGCAGCTTAGATACAGGGAACTATGGCTACACCTTC. Translating it yields CACSLDTGNYGYTF. The chain couples TRBV11-3 to TRBJ1-2, with D tentatively TRBD1 (6 bases). This CDR3 comprises 14 residues. Germline values: CDR1 SGHNT, CDR2 YENEEA.

This clone has a count of ten or more. The rearrangement links TRBV4-1 to TRBJ1-1; tentatively, D is TRBD1 (5 bases). V lost 0 bases to trimming and J lost 1 base, with 6 bases between them. The CDR3 spans 14 residues. Germline lookup yields CDR1 MGHRA and CDR2 YSYEKL. The CDR3 here is CASSQDGTNTEAFF. CDR3 DNA: TGCGCCAGCAGCCAAGATGGGACGAACACTGAAGCTTTCTTT.

This clone occurred many times. The chain recombines TRBV6-6 with TRBJ2-3; a possible D gene is TRBD2 (7 bases). The CDR3 is 16 amino acids. V gave up 6 bases and J gave up 2 bases, with 18 bases separating them. CDR1 and CDR2 from the germline V gene are MNHNY and SVGAGI (reference sequence). CDR3 DNA: TGTGCCAGCAGCTACCCGAGGGGGGGGAACACAGATACGCAGTATTTT. It encodes CASSYPRGGNTDTQYF.

This clone was found a few times. A much larger clone is a single base away; this may be a read error. Given the absence of the conserved phenylalanine or tryptophan at the CDR3 end, a read error is likely. The chain has TRBV28 and TRBJ2-7; D may correspond to TRBD1 or TRBD2 (5 bases each). Trimming stripped 3 bases from V and 0 bases from J, with 9 bases between. Germline V lookup: CDR1 MDHEN, CDR2 SYDVKM. The CDR3 has 14 amino acids. The CDR3 reads CASSFHGTSYEQYS. In DNA form, the CDR3 reads TGTGCCAGCAGTTTTCACGGGACCTCCTACGAGCAGTACTCC.

The rearrangement joins TRBV4-2 to TRBJ2-3; D is unresolved. The CDR3 length is 14 residues. The V end lost 8 bases, the J end lost 2 bases, and 14 bases lay between the germline ends. Per germline, CDR1 LGHNA and CDR2 YNFKEQ. The CDR3 protein is CASSIQLPTDTQYF. The DNA for the CDR3 is TGTGCCAGCTCCATTCAACTACCCACAGATACGCAGTATTTT.

This clone came up many times. This chain connects TRBV2 to TRBJ2-5, with TRBD2 identical over 9 bases. V lost 4 bases and J lost 5; bases outside the gene matches: 8. The CDR3 spans 15 residues. Germline V CDR1 and CDR2: SNHLY, FYNNEI. CDR3 nucleotides: TGTGCCAGCAGTGTTGCGGGAGGGCCGGGGGAGACCCAGTACTTC. This codes for CASSVAGGPGETQYF.

This clone was seen at least ten times. The chain combines TRBV5-1 with TRBJ1-2, with D possibly TRBD1 on 6 matching bases. Trimming cost V 1 base and J 5 bases, with 12 bases left between them. CDR1 and CDR2 (germline): SGHRS, YFSETQ. The CDR3 totals 14 residues. CDR3 region: CASSLSGALYGYTF. The CDR3 DNA is TGCGCCAGCAGCTTGTCAGGGGCTCTATATGGCTACACCTTC.

This clone was counted ten times or more. A much larger clone is a single base away; this may be a read error. The chain has TRBV6-5 and TRBJ2-7; perhaps TRBD2 as D (7 bases). Germline loops: CDR1 MNHEY, CDR2 SVGAGI. The germline V and J ends were trimmed by 4 bases and 4 bases, with 14 bases remaining between them. The CDR3 runs to 14 residues. This CDR3 is CASSLDSGAYEQYF. CDR3 coding DNA: TGTGCCAGCAGTTTGGACAGCGGGGCATACGAGCAGTACTTC.

This clone was seen only a few times. At one end the junction does not follow the germline gene, possibly because of a read error. The chain employs TRBV12-5 and TRBJ2-6, with TRBD1 as a possible D gene (7 bases). This CDR3 has 17 amino acids. Germline assignment: CDR1 LGHNT and CDR2 FRNRAP. The CDR3 bases are TGTGCTAGTGCCCAAAGACAGGGACTCCCTGGGTCCAACGTCCTGACTTTC. Translating gives CASAQRQGLPGSNVLTF.

In regard to this clone: A read error may explain this, as a much larger clone is one base away. Other DNA variants within this sample encode the same CDR3. V gene TRBV7-2 combines with J gene TRBJ2-5, with 10 bases lining up with TRBD2. J was trimmed by 5 bases and V by 7 bases; bases with no gene match: 13. The CDR3 extends over 16 amino acids. Germline assignment: CDR1 SGHTA and CDR2 FQGNSA. The CDR3 DNA follows: TGTGCCAGCACCCGTACTAGCGGGAACACTGGGGAGACCCAGTACTTC. Translation gives CASTRTSGNTGETQYF.

Points on this clone: It may be a read error: a sequence one base away is much more abundant. The CDR3 coding sequence is TGTGCCAGCAGACTTTTAGCGGGTTCCTACAATGAGCAGTTCTTC. As protein: CASRLLAGSYNEQFF. The gene calls are TRBV11-2 and TRBJ2-1, with TRBD2 matching over 7 bases. CDR1 and CDR2 from the germline V gene are SGHAT and FQNNGV. The CDR3 length is 15 residues. V shed 6 bases and J 1 base; nucleotides not matched to a gene: 6.

This clone was seen a handful of times. Just one base apart from a much larger clone, this may be a read error. The J gene is TRBJ2-5, the V gene TRBV28; D is undetermined. Deletions cut 8 bases from V and 4 bases from J, with 17 bases between. This CDR3 contains 14 residues. Per the germline V gene, CDR1 is MDHEN and CDR2 is SYDVKM. This CDR3 is CASWMVAFLETQYF. CDR3 DNA: TGTGCCAGCTGGATGGTGGCCTTCTTAGAGACCCAGTACTTC.